The T cell receptor beta chain under discussion was sequenced for a study of blood T cell repertoires in COVID-19. Study details: Whether acute or convalescent, the COVID-19 samples came from the United States, Italy and Spain.

The germline V gene has CDR1 KGHSH and CDR2 LQKENI. V was clipped by 2 bases and J by 7 bases; unmatched bases: 9. This CDR3 has 15 amino acids. Sequencing was performed with immunoSEQ multiplex PCR; in TCRdb, only in-frame clones are kept and a portion is missing. The table includes 300,000 to 400,000 clones, roughly 90% detected once. The TCR comes from a woman in her 30s with acute COVID-19. The sample comprised PBMCs or T cells enriched from blood (not recorded which). This chain connects TRBV18 to TRBJ2-7, with 9 bases that match TRBD2. Here the CDR3 DNA reads TGTGCCAGCTCACCAGGGCTAGCGGGGACTCGGGAGCAGTACTTC. This translates into CASSPGLAGTREQYF. The full variable domain, completed using reference TRBV18 and TRBJ2-7, is NAGVMQNPRHLVRRRGQEARLRCSPMKGHSHVYWYRQLPEEGLKFMVYLQKENIIDESGMPKERFSAEFPKEGPSILRIQQVVRGDSAAYFCASSPGLAGTREQYFGPGTRLTVT.